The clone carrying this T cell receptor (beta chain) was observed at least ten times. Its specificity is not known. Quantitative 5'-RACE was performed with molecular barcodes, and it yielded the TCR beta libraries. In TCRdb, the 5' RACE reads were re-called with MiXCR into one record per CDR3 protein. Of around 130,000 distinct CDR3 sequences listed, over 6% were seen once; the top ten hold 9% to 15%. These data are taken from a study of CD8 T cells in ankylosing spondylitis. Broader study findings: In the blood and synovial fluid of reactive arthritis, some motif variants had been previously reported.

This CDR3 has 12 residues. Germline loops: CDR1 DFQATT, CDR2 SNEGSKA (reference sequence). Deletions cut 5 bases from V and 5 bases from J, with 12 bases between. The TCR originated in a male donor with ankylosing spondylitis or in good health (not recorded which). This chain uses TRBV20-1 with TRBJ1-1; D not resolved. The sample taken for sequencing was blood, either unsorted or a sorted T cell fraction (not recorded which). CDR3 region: CSADHTETEAFF. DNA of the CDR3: TGCAGTGCTGATCACACGGAGACTGAAGCTTTCTTT.